Listed below are T cell receptor beta chains from one sample, sequenced in a study of cytomegalovirus exposure and HLA in healthy donors. Sequencing used immunoSEQ multiplex PCR; TCRdb keeps in-frame clones, though not all of them. The repertoire holds fewer than 200,000 clones, with 80% as singletons. Sequenced input: PBMCs. The receptors were gathered from a woman in her forties or fifties in good health and CMV-seropositive. CDR3s include the opening cysteine and the closing phenylalanine or tryptophan. Each record gives: J gene, D gene, clone size, V gene, CDR3 DNA, CDR3 protein. D genes are given only for firm matches. Where a row states a size, it is once, few, many or the class of an expanded clone; other rows omit it.

TRBJ1-5 | TRBD1 | few | TRBV6-5 | TGTGCCAGCAGTTACTCGAGGACAGGGGGCAGTCAGCCCCAGCATTTT | CASSYSRTGGSQPQHF
TRBJ2-3 | TRBD2 | few | TRBV7-2 | TGTGCCAGCACCCCCTTCTTGAGCGGGGGGTCTTTCACAGATACGCAGTATTTT | CASTPFLSGGSFTDTQYF
TRBJ2-7 | TRBD1 | - | TRBV19 | TGTGCCACCAGGATGGAGGGGGACAGGGGGACCTACGAGCAGTACTTC | CATRMEGDRGTYEQYF
TRBJ1-4 | - | once | TRBV4-3 | TGCGCCAGCAGCCAAGGACCCGGTGCAGGGAATGAAAAACTGTTTTTT | CASSQGPGAGNEKLFF
TRBJ1-5 | - | once | TRBV19 | TGTGCCAGTAGTATAGATAACGGAGATAGCAATCAGCCCCAGCATTTT | CASSIDNGDSNQPQHF
TRBJ2-7 | TRBD1 | - | TRBV19 | TGTGCCAGTAGTACACAGGGGGGAATAGGCTACGAGCAGTACTTC | CASSTQGGIGYEQYF
TRBJ1-1 | - | - | TRBV6-5 | TGTGCCAGCAGTTACTCGAGGGGAGGGAAGAACACTGAAGCTTTCTTT | CASSYSRGGKNTEAFF
TRBJ1-2 | - | - | TRBV30 | TGTGCCTGGAGTCCGGGGGGGCTGAGGTACTATGGCTACACCTTC | CAWSPGGLRYYGYTF
TRBJ2-1 | TRBD2 | - | TRBV6-4 | TGTGCCAGCAGTGACGCTAGCGGGGGGGCCAATGAGCAGTTCTTC | CASSDASGGANEQFF
TRBJ1-1 | TRBD1 | few | TRBV19 | TGTGCCAGTAGTATAGCCTTCGGGACAGGGGAGGCTTTCTTT | CASSIAFGTGEAFF
TRBJ2-3 | TRBD2 | - | TRBV28 | TGTGCCAGCAGTTTATTGCCAGCGGGAGAGGACTCAGATACGCAGTATTTT | CASSLLPAGEDSDTQYF
TRBJ1-4 | - | - | TRBV15 | TGTGCCACCAGCAGAGATCCGGGGGGGGATGAAAAACTGTTTTTT | CATSRDPGGDEKLFF
TRBJ1-2 | - | few | TRBV10-3 | TGTGCCACCCAAGGACAGCCCCTCTACTATGGCTACACCTTC | CATQGQPLYYGYTF
TRBJ2-7 | - | - | TRBV11-2 | TGTGCCAGCAGCTTACATCGAGGCACCTCAACCTACGAGCAGTACTTC | CASSLHRGTSTYEQYF
TRBJ1-1 | - | - | TRBV5-6 | TGTGCCAGCAGGGCGGGGCCCTACACTGAAGCTTTCTTT | CASRAGPYTEAFF
TRBJ1-5 | - | - | TRBV7-6 | TGTGCCAGCAGCTTAGGCGCTAACACGGCCGGGCAGCCCCAGCATTTT | CASSLGANTAGQPQHF
TRBJ2-7 | - | few | TRBV5-1 | TGCGCCAGCAGCTTGTTGGGACAAACGACCTACGAGCAGTACTTC | CASSLLGQTTYEQYF
TRBJ1-4 | TRBD1 | - | TRBV4-2 | TGTGCCAGCAGCCAAGGAGGACAGGGCTGGAGCGAAAAACTGTTTTTT | CASSQGGQGWSEKLFF
TRBJ1-1 | - | - | TRBV11-2 | TGTGCCAGCAGCTTAGCCAGGATCATCCGGAACACTGAAGCTTTCTTT | CASSLARIIRNTEAFF
TRBJ2-3 | TRBD1 | - | TRBV5-1 | TGCGCCAGCAGCTTGGGGGGACAGGGCAGCACAGATACGCAGTATTTT | CASSLGGQGSTDTQYF
TRBJ2-3 | - | few | TRBV28 | TGTGCCAGCAGTTCAACTTTAGCGGTACCCGGGACAGATACGCAGTATTTT | CASSSTLAVPGTDTQYF
TRBJ2-7 | TRBD1 | - | TRBV5-1 | TGCGCCAGCGGACAGGCTGGCGGGTACTACGAGCAGTACTTC | CASGQAGGYYEQYF